This TCR beta chain is drawn from a study of T cell repertoires in cytomegalovirus infection. Overall study context: Researchers turned to recently identified HLA-C-restricted CMV epitopes as well as well-studied HLA-B-restricted ones. The public TCR beta signatures pointed to both CMV infection and matching HLA type.

As regards this clonotype: As yet, its antigen is unknown.

Study-wide points: The response measured ex vivo was dominated by TCR beta clonotypes (HLA-C-restricted and CMV-specific). The cumulative frequency of public TCR beta families distinguished individuals who carried CMV together with the relevant HLA.

The length of the CDR3 is 17 residues. The V segment lost 3 bases and the J segment 4 bases; nucleotides outside the gene matches: 14. Germline V gene sequence: CDR1 SGHDT, CDR2 YYEEEE. TCRdb redid the calling of the reads with MiXCR, one entry per CDR3 protein. The sample yields under 850,000 distinct CDR3 sequences, 33% seen once. The origin of this receptor is a human donor in good health (CMV status not recorded). Some clones in this sample may be carry-over from other donors' samples. The input for sequencing was cultured PBMCs, taken from culture after CMV antigen stimulation. This chain connects TRBV5-6 to TRBJ2-5, with TRBD2 identical over 8 bases. Here the CDR3 DNA reads TGTGCCAGCAGCTCCCCCCCAGGGCTTGCGGGGGGAGAGACCCAGTACTTC. This gives the protein CASSSPPGLAGGETQYF.